These T cell receptor beta chains were read from a single sample in a study of shared clonotypes between healthy human individuals. TCRdb's copy holds only in-frame clones and misses some; the assay was immunoSEQ multiplex PCR. This table holds over 2 million clones, 85% to 95% found once. Sequenced sample: naive CD8+ T cells sorted from blood. These receptors were taken from a man younger than 35 in good health. The CDR3 runs from the conserved cysteine through the conserved F or W. The order of the fields is V gene, D gene, clone size, J gene, CDR3 protein, CDR3 DNA. A D gene is named only where the DNA matches it firmly. Expanded clones get a size class; other rows say once, few or many, or leave the size out.

>TRBV4-1|.|.|TRBJ1-3
CASSQDPGNTIYF
TGCGCCAGCAGCCAAGACCCTGGAAACACCATATATTTT
>TRBV7-9|.|.|TRBJ1-1
CASSLRAGENTEAFF
TGTGCCAGCAGCTTAAGGGCAGGGGAGAACACTGAAGCTTTCTTT
>TRBV27|.|.|TRBJ2-7
CASRPEVSSYEQYF
TGTGCCAGCAGGCCGGAGGTAAGCTCCTACGAGCAGTACTTC
>TRBV25-1|.|.|TRBJ1-4
CASSYGESEEKLFF
TGTGCCAGCAGTTATGGAGAGTCGGAAGAAAAACTGTTTTTT
>TRBV27|.|once|TRBJ1-2
CASSHNQGNYGYTF
TGTGCCAGCAGCCATAATCAGGGGAACTATGGCTACACCTTC
>TRBV5-5|.|.|TRBJ2-7
CASSLPVDSYEQYF
TGTGCCAGCAGCCTCCCCGTGGACTCCTACGAGCAGTACTTC
>TRBV4-1|.|.|TRBJ2-7
CASSQDPFYEQYF
TGCGCCAGCAGCCAAGATCCCTTCTACGAGCAGTACTTC
>TRBV11-2|.|once|TRBJ2-5
CASRGGVETQYF
TGTGCCAGCCGGGGCGGGGTTGAGACCCAGTACTTC
>TRBV10-2|TRBD1|.|TRBJ2-1
CASREGLQGKRDYNEQFF
TGCGCCAGCAGGGAAGGCTTACAGGGGAAGAGGGACTACAATGAGCAGTTCTTC
>TRBV13|.|.|TRBJ2-7
CASSFGWTKGYEQYF
TGTGCCAGCAGCTTCGGATGGACGAAAGGCTACGAGCAGTACTTC
>TRBV6-1|.|once|TRBJ1-5
CASSDFWAHQPQHF
TGTGCCAGCAGTGATTTTTGGGCCCATCAGCCCCAGCATTTT
>TRBV7-9|TRBD1|.|TRBJ1-1
CASIPLPGGDLTEAFF
TGTGCCAGCATCCCACTTCCAGGGGGCGATCTTACTGAAGCTTTCTTT
>TRBV5-6|.|once|TRBJ2-1
CASSSQASYNEQFF
TGTGCCAGCAGCTCACAGGCCTCCTACAATGAGCAGTTCTTC
>TRBV10-3|TRBD1|.|TRBJ1-1
CAISESDRRDTEAFF
TGTGCCATCAGTGAGTCGGACAGGCGGGACACTGAAGCTTTCTTT
>TRBV30|TRBD2|once|TRBJ2-1
CAWSTLAGGPHEQFF
TGTGCCTGGAGCACCCTAGCGGGGGGGCCGCATGAGCAGTTCTTC
>TRBV6-5|TRBD2|.|TRBJ2-5
CASSSISGRLETQYF
TGTGCCAGCAGTTCTATCTCCGGGAGGCTGGAGACCCAGTACTTC
>TRBV4-3|.|.|TRBJ1-1
CASTLAWNTEAFF
TGCGCCAGCACCCTTGCGTGGAACACTGAAGCTTTCTTT
>TRBV27|TRBD1|once|TRBJ2-7
CASSFQGQGDEQYF
TGTGCCAGCAGTTTCCAAGGACAGGGAGACGAGCAGTACTTC
>TRBV6-1|.|.|TRBJ1-5
CASSELRVPNQPQHF
TGTGCCAGCAGTGAGCTAAGGGTCCCCAATCAGCCCCAGCATTTT
>TRBV5-1|.|.|TRBJ2-3
CASSPREGTKDTQYF
TGCGCCAGCAGCCCAAGGGAGGGGACAAAGGATACGCAGTATTTT
>TRBV5-1|.|.|TRBJ2-2
CASSLEDGTVNTGELFF
TGCGCCAGCAGCTTGGAAGACGGGACGGTGAACACCGGGGAGCTGTTTTTT
>TRBV2|TRBD1|.|TRBJ1-3
CASGRDRLYF
TGTGCCAGCGGACGGGACAGGTTATATTTT
>TRBV7-6|.|.|TRBJ1-1
CASSLAAGRATGTEAFF
TGTGCCAGCAGCTTAGCGGCAGGCAGAGCGACGGGCACTGAAGCTTTCTTT
>TRBV10-3|.|.|TRBJ2-2
CAIRPLSSLGTGELFF
TGTGCCATCAGGCCCCTGTCTAGTCTCGGCACCGGGGAGCTGTTTTTT
>TRBV6-6|.|.|TRBJ2-3
CASSYLTDTDTQYF
TGTGCCAGCAGTTACTTGACAGACACAGATACGCAGTATTTT
>TRBV7-2|TRBD1|.|TRBJ1-1
CASSLTTGAYTEAFF
TGTGCCAGCAGCCTAACGACAGGGGCATACACTGAAGCTTTCTTT
>TRBV11-2|TRBD2|.|TRBJ2-7
CASSLAIAGAFSYEQYF
TGTGCCAGCAGCTTAGCTATAGCGGGGGCCTTCTCCTACGAGCAGTACTTC
>TRBV9|TRBD2|.|TRBJ2-3
CASSASGGGLSTDTQYF
TGTGCCAGCAGCGCTTCCGGGGGAGGGTTAAGCACAGATACGCAGTATTTT
>TRBV7-6|.|.|TRBJ2-5
CASSLVGTQETQYF
TGTGCCAGCAGCTTAGTTGGCACTCAAGAGACCCAGTACTTC
>TRBV7-9|.|.|TRBJ2-1
CASSILQDEQFF
TGTGCCAGCAGCATACTCCAGGATGAGCAGTTCTTC
>TRBV27|.|.|TRBJ2-5
CASSWVYGETQYF
TGTGCCAGCAGTTGGGTATACGGAGAGACCCAGTACTTC
>TRBV27|.|.|TRBJ2-1
CASSPPRSYNEQFF
TGTGCCAGCAGTCCCCCTCGGTCCTACAATGAGCAGTTCTTC
>TRBV7-9|.|.|TRBJ1-1
CASSVGGGAFF
TGTGCCAGCAGCGTCGGCGGTGGGGCTTTCTTT
>TRBV4-3|.|.|TRBJ1-1
CASSQDPHPNTEAFF
TGCGCCAGCAGCCAAGATCCACACCCGAACACTGAAGCTTTCTTT
>TRBV6-5|.|.|TRBJ1-1
CASSYSEGTEAFF
TGTGCCAGCAGTTACTCCGAGGGCACTGAAGCTTTCTTT
>TRBV27|.|.|TRBJ2-1
CASTTGTRYNEQFF
TGTGCCAGCACTACCGGGACTCGTTACAATGAGCAGTTCTTC
>TRBV7-9|.|.|TRBJ2-2
CASSPHFTGELFF
TGTGCCAGCAGCCCCCACTTCACCGGGGAGCTGTTTTTT
>TRBV4-3|TRBD2|.|TRBJ2-7
CASSQRAGLAYEQYF
TGCGCCAGCAGCCAACGAGCGGGACTGGCCTACGAGCAGTACTTC
>TRBV9|.|.|TRBJ2-7
CASSVHEAYEQYF
TGTGCCAGCAGCGTACATGAAGCCTACGAGCAGTACTTC
>TRBV7-6|TRBD1|.|TRBJ1-4
CASSPGTGDEKLFF
TGTGCCAGCAGCCCTGGGACAGGAGATGAAAAACTGTTTTTT
>TRBV20-1|.|.|TRBJ2-1
CSPLREQFF
TGCAGCCCCCTCCGAGAGCAGTTCTTC
>TRBV11-3|.|.|TRBJ2-1
CASSHWGRDNEQFF
TGTGCCAGCAGCCACTGGGGACGCGACAATGAGCAGTTCTTC